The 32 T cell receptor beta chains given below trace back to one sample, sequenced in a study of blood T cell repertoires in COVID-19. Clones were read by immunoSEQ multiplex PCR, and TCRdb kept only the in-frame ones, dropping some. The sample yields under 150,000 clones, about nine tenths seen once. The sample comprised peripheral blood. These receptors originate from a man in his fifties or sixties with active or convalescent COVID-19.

CDR3 protein: CASSFGGAGEKLFF. As DNA, the CDR3 is TGTGCCAGCAGTTTCGGAGGGGCAGGGGAAAAACTGTTTTTT. The chain couples TRBV28 to TRBJ1-4; tentatively, D is TRBD1 (5 bases). The CDR3 consists of 14 residues. Trimming shortened V by 3 bases and J by 8 bases, and 13 bases separated the two germline ends. Germline V CDR1 and CDR2: MDHEN, SYDVKM.

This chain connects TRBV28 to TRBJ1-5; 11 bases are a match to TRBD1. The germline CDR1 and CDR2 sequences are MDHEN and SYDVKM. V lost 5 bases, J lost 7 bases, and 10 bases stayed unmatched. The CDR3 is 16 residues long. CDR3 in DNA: TGTGCCAGCAGTCTTCCCCGGGACAGGGGGGACCAGCCCCAGCATTTT. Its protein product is CASSLPRDRGDQPQHF.

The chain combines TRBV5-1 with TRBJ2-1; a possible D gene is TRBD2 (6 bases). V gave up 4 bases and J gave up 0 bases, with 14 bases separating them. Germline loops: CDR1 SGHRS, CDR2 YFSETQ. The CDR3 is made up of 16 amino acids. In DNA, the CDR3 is TGCGCCAGCAGCCCGGATAGCGGAAGCTCCTACAATGAGCAGTTCTTC. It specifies CASSPDSGSSYNEQFF.

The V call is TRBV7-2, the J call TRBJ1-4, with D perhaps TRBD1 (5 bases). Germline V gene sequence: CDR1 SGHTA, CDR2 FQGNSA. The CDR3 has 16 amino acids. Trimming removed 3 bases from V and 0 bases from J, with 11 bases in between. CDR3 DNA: TGTGCCAGCAGCTTGACGCAGGGATCAACTAATGAAAAACTGTTTTTT. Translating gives CASSLTQGSTNEKLFF.

The DNA for the CDR3 is TGTGCCAGCAGCGTATTAGCGGGAGAGGGTGAGCAGTTCTTC. Translated, it gives CASSVLAGEGEQFF. The gene calls are TRBV9 and TRBJ2-1, with 9 bases fitting TRBD2. CDR1 and CDR2 (germline): SGDLS, YYNGEE. The CDR3 length is 14 residues. J was trimmed by 9 bases and V by 1 base; bases with no gene match: 5.

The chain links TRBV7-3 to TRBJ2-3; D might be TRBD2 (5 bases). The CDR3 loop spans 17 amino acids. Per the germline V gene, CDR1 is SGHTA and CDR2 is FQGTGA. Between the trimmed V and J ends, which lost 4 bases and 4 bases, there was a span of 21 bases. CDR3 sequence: CASSSRKEGGIPDTQYF. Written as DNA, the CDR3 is TGTGCCAGCAGCTCAAGGAAAGAGGGTGGGATCCCAGATACGCAGTATTTT.

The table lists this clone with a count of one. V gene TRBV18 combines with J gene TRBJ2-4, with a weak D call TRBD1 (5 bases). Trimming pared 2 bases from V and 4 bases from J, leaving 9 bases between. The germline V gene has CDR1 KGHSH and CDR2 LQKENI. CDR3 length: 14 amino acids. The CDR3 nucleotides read TGTGCCAGCTCACCAGTCAGGGTTAAAAACATTCAGTACTTC. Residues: CASSPVRVKNIQYF. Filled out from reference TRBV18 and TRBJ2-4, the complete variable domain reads NAGVMQNPRHLVRRRGQEARLRCSPMKGHSHVYWYRQLPEEGLKFMVYLQKENIIDESGMPKERFSAEFPKEGPSILRIQQVVRGDSAAYFCASSPVRVKNIQYFGAGTRLSVL.

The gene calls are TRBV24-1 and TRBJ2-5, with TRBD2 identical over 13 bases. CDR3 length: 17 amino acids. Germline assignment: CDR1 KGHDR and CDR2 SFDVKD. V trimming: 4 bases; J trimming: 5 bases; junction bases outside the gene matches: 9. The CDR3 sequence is CATSDQRLAGGPETQYF. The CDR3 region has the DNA TGTGCCACCAGTGACCAACGACTAGCGGGAGGCCCCGAGACCCAGTACTTC.

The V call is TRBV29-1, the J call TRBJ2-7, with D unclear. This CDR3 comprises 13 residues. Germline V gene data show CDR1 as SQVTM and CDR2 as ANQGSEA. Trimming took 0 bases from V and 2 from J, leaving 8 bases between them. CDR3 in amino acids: CSVEEQSTYEQYF. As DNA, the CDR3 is TGCAGCGTTGAAGAACAGAGCACCTACGAGCAGTACTTC.

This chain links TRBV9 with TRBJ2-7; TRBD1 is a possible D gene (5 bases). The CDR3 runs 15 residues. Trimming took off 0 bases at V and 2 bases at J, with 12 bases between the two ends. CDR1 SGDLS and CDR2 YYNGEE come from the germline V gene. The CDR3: CASSVGPETAYEQYF. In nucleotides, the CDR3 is TGTGCCAGCAGCGTAGGGCCCGAGACAGCCTACGAGCAGTACTTC.

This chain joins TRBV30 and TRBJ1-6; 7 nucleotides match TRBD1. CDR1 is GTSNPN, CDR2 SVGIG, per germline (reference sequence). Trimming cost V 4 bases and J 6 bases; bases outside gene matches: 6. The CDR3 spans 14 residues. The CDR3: CAWKYRGINSPLHF. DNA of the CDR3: TGTGCCTGGAAATACAGGGGTATTAATTCACCCCTCCACTTT.

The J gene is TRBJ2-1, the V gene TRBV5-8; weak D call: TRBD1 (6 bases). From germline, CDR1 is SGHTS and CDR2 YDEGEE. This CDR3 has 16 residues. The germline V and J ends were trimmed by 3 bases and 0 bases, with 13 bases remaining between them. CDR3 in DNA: TGTGCCAGCAGCTGGAAGACAGGCCGCTCCTACAATGAGCAGTTCTTC. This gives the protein CASSWKTGRSYNEQFF.

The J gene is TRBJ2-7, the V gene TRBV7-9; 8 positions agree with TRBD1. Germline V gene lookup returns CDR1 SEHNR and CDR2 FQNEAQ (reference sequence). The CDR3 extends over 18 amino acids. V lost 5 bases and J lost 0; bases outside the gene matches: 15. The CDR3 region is CASSTSGQGSFSSYEQYF. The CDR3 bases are TGTGCCAGCAGCACAAGCGGACAGGGTTCCTTCAGCTCCTACGAGCAGTACTTC.

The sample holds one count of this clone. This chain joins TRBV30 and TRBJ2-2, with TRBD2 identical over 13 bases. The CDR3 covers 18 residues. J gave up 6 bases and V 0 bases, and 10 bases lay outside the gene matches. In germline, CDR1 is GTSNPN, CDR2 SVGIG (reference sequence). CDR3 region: CAWSVGRLAGGWAGELFF. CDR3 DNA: TGTGCCTGGAGTGTAGGTCGACTAGCGGGAGGATGGGCCGGGGAGCTGTTTTTT.

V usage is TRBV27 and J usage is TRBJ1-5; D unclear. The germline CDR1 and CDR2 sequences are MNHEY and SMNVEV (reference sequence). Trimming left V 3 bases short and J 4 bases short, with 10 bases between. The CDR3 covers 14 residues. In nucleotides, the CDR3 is TGTGCCAGCAGTTTCGGGTTCGGTAATCAGCCCCAGCATTTT. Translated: CASSFGFGNQPQHF.

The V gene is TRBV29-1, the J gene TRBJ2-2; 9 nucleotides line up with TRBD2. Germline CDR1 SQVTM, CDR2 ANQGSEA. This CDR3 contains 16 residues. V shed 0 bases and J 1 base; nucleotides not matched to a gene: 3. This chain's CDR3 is CSVEDLTSGNTGELFF. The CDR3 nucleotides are TGCAGCGTTGAAGATCTGACTAGCGGGAACACCGGGGAGCTGTTTTTT.

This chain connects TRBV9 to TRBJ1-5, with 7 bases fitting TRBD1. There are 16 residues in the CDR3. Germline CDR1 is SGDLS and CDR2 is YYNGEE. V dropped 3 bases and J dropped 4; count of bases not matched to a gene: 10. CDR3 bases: TGTGCCAGCAGCGGCCTCGACAGGGAGAGTAATCAGCCCCAGCATTTT. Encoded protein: CASSGLDRESNQPQHF. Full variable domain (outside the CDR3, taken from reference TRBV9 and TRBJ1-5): DSGVTQTPKHLITATGQRVTLRCSPRSGDLSVYWYQQSLDQGLQFLIQYYNGEERAKGNILERFSAQQFPDLHSELNLSSLELGDSALYFCASSGLDRESNQPQHFGDGTRLSIL.

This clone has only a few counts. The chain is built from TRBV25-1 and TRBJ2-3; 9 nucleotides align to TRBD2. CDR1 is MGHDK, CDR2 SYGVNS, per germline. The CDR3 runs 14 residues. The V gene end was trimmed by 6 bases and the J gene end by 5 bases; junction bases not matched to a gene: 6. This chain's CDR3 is CASSRGAGGDTQYF. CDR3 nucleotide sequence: TGTGCCAGCAGCCGTGGAGCGGGAGGAGATACGCAGTATTTT.

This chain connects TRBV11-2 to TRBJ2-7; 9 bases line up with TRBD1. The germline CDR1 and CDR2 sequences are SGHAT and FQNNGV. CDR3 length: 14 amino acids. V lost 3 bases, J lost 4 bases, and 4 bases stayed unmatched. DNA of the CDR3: TGTGCCAGCAGCTTGAGGGGACAGGGATACGAGCAGTACTTC. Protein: CASSLRGQGYEQYF.

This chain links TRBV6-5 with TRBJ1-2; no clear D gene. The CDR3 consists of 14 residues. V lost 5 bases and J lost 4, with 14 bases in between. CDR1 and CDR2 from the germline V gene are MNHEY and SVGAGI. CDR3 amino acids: CASSLGRGPYGYTF. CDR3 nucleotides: TGTGCCAGCAGTCTCGGACGCGGGCCCTATGGCTACACCTTC.

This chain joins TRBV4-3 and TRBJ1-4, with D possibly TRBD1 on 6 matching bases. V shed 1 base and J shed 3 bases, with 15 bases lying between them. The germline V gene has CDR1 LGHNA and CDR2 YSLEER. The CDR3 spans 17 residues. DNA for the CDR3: TGCGCCAGCAGCCAAGCCCCCAGACAGGAGCCTAATGAAAAACTGTTTTTT. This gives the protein CASSQAPRQEPNEKLFF.

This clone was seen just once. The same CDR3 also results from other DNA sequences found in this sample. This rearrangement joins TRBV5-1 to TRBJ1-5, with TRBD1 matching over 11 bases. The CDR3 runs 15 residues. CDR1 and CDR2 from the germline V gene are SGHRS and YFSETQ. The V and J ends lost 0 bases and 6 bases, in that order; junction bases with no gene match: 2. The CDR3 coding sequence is TGCGCCAGCAGCTTGGAAGGGACAGGGGGTCAGCCCCAGCATTTT. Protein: CASSLEGTGGQPQHF.

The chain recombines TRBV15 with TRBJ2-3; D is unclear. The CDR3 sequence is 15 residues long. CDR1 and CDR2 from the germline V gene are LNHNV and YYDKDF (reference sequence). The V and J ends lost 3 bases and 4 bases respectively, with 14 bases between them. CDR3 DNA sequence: TGTGCCACCAGCAGCATATCCATTCCGGCAGATACGCAGTATTTT. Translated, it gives CATSSISIPADTQYF.

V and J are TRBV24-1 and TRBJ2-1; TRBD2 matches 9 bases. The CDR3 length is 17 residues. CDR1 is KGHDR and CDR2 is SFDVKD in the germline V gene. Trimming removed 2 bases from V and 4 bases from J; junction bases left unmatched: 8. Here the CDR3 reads CATSDSRGGRDYNEQFF. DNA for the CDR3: TGTGCCACCAGTGATTCCCGAGGCGGGAGGGATTACAATGAGCAGTTCTTC.

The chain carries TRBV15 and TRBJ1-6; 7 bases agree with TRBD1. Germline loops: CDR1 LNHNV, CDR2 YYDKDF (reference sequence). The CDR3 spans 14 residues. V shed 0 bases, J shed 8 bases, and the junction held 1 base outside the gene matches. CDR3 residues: CATSREGQYSPLHF. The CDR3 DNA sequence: TGTGCCACCAGCAGAGAGGGACAGTATTCACCCCTCCACTTT.

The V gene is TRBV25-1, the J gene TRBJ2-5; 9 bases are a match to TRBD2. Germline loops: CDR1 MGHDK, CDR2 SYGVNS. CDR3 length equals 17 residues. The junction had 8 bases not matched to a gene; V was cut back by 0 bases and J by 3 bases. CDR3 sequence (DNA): TGTGCCAGCAGTGAATATATACTAGCGGGCCAAAAAGAGACCCAGTACTTC. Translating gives CASSEYILAGQKETQYF. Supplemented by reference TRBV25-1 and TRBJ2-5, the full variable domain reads EADIYQTPRYLVIGTGKKITLECSQTMGHDKMYWYQQDPGMELHLIHYSYGVNSTEKGDLSSESTVSRIRTEHFPLTLESARPSHTSQYLCASSEYILAGQKETQYFGPGTRLLVL.

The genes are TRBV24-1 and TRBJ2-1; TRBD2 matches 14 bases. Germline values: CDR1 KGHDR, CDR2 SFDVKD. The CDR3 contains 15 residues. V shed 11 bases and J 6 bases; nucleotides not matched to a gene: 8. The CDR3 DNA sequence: TGTGCCAGTTCGACTAGCGGGAGGGGGGGCAATGAGCAGTTCTTC. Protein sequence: CASSTSGRGGNEQFF.

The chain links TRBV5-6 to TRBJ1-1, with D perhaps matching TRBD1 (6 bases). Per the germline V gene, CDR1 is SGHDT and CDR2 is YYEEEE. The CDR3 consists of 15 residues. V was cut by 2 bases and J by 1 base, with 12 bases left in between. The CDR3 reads CASSFAGTKNTEAFF. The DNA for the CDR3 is TGTGCCAGCAGCTTCGCCGGGACAAAGAACACTGAAGCTTTCTTT.

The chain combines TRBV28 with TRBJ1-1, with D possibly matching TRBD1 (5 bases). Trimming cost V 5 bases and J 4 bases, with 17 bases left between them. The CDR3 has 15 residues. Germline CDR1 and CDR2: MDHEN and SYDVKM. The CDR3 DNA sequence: TGTGCCAGCAGTCCCCCCGGTAGCAGGGCCACTGAAGCTTTCTTT. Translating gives CASSPPGSRATEAFF.

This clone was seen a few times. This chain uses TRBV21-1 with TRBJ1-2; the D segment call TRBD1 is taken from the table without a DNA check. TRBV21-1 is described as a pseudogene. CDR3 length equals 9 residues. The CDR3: CASSKGRQF. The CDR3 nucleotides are TGTGCCAGCAGCAAAGGTAGACAGTTC.

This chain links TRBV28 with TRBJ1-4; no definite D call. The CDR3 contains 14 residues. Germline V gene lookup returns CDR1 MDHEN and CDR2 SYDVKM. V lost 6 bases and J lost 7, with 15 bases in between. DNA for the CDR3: TGTGCCAGCAGCCCCAGCGGGGTCCCTGAAAAACTGTTTTTT. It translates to CASSPSGVPEKLFF.

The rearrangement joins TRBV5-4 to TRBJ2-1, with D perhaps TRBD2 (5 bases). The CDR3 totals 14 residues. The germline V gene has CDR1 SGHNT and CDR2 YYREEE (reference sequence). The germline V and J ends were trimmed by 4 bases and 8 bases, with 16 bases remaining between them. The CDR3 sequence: CASSRGALSYEQFF. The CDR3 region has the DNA TGTGCCAGCAGCCGGGGAGCTCTTAGCTATGAGCAGTTCTTC.